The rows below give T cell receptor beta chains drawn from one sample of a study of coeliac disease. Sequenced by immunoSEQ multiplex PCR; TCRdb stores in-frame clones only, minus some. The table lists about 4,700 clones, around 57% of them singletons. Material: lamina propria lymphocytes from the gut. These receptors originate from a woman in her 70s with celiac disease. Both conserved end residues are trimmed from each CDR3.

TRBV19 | ASSIDQRDRVPNTIY
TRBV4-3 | ASSQVQGLYEQY
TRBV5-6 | ASSWRDGDTDTQY
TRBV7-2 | ASSPWQGATGELF
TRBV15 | ATSRGFRDSYEQY
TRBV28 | ASSLIGQNYGYT
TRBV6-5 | ASSSGGYDYEQY
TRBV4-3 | ASSQENRDGGHEQY
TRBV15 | ATSEARNIQY
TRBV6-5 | ASSYQGPNSPLH
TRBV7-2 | ASSSTGTGVRQY
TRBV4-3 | ASSQTGGAYEQY
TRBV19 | ASSLPARDPYNEQF
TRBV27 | ASSLYFDDPGDKNTGELF
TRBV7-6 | ASSLGRTSGGLRDNEQF